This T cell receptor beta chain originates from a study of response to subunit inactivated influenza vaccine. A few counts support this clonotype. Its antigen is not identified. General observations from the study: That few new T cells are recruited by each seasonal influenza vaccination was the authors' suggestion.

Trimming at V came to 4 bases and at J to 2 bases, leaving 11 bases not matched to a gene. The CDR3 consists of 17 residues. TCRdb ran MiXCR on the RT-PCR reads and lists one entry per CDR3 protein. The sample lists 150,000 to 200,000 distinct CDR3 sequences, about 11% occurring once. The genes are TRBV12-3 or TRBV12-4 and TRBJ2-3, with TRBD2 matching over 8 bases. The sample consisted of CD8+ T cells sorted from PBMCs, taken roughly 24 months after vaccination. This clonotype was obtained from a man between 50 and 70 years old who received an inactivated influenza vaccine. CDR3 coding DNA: TGTGCCAGCAGTTGGCGGGGGGTTAACTATATCACAGATACGCAGTATTTT. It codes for CASSWRGVNYITDTQYF.